The 14 T cell receptor beta chains presented below share a single source sample, sequenced in a study of shared clonotypes between healthy human individuals. Method: immunoSEQ multiplex PCR; TCRdb's copy keeps in-frame clones and lacks some. The table shows some 2.4 million clones, with 80% to 95% occurring only once. What was sequenced was naive CD4+ T cells from PBMCs. Subset defined: CD45RA+ positively selected. The receptors derive from a man between 18 and 29 years old in good health. Some clones in this sample may be carry-over from other donors' samples.

This chain connects TRBV5-1 to TRBJ2-1; D gene uncertain. V was cut by 5 bases and J by 0 bases, with 12 bases left in between. Germline lookup yields CDR1 SGHRS and CDR2 YFSETQ. The CDR3 length is 15 residues. CDR3 sequence: CASSGLGGSYNEQFF. CDR3 nucleotide sequence: TGCGCCAGCAGTGGGCTCGGCGGCTCCTACAATGAGCAGTTCTTC.

With regard to this clone: A single base separates this from a much larger clone, so it may be a read error. The rearrangement uses TRBV7-9 and TRBJ2-2; D remains ambiguous. The CDR3 sequence is 11 residues long. Deletions cut 2 bases from V and 7 bases from J, with 2 bases between. The V gene's germline CDR1 is SEHNR and CDR2 FQNEAQ (reference sequence). The CDR3 sequence: CASSLNGELFF. The CDR3 DNA is TGTGCCAGCAGCTTAAACGGGGAGCTGTTTTTT.

The chain employs TRBV5-5 and TRBJ2-1; 12 nucleotides agree with TRBD2. The CDR3 sequence is 15 residues long. The V gene end was trimmed by 4 bases and the J gene end by 3 bases; junction bases not matched to a gene: 2. The germline CDR1 and CDR2 sequences are SGHKS and YYEKEE (reference sequence). The CDR3, as DNA: TGTGCCAGCAGCACACTAGCGGGGGGCTACAATGAGCAGTTCTTC. Amino acids: CASSTLAGGYNEQFF.

The V and J genes are TRBV30 and TRBJ1-2; 9 bases agree with TRBD1. The CDR3 sequence is 12 residues long. With 8 bases clipped from V and 4 bases from J, the junction kept 5 bases outside the gene matches. Germline V gene data show CDR1 as GTSNPN and CDR2 as SVGIG (reference sequence). The CDR3 spells CAQTGGVYGYTF. The CDR3 nucleotides are TGTGCCCAAACAGGGGGCGTCTATGGCTACACCTTC. Complete variable domain (other parts from reference TRBV30 and TRBJ1-2): SQTIHQWPATLVQPVGSPLSLECTVEGTSNPNLYWYRQAAGRGLQLLFYSVGIGQISSEVPQNLSASRPQDRQFILSSKKLLLSDSGFYLCAQTGGVYGYTFGSGTRLTVV.

This clone was recorded only once. The gene calls are TRBV7-2 and TRBJ2-7, with D possibly being TRBD1 or TRBD2 (5 bases each). CDR1 and CDR2 (germline): SGHTA, FQGNSA. The CDR3 consists of 15 residues. V was clipped by 1 base and J by 2 bases, with 12 bases between them. For the CDR3, the DNA is TGTGCCAGCAGCTTAGAGGCAGGGAGCACCTACGAGCAGTACTTC. This encodes CASSLEAGSTYEQYF.

This clone was picked up a small number of times. Other DNA sequences in this sample translate to the same CDR3. The gene calls are TRBV5-1 and TRBJ1-1; D is possibly TRBD1 (6 bases). Germline V gene lookup returns CDR1 SGHRS and CDR2 YFSETQ. CDR3 length equals 13 residues. V was cut by 4 bases and J by 2 bases, with 9 bases left in between. Here the CDR3 reads CASSRGTNTEAFF. In DNA, the CDR3 is TGCGCCAGCAGCAGGGGGACTAACACTGAAGCTTTCTTT.

The V call is TRBV7-9, the J call TRBJ2-1, with 9 bases that match TRBD1. Looked up from germline, CDR1 is SEHNR and CDR2 is FQNEAQ (reference sequence). V trimming: 5 bases; J trimming: 5 bases; junction bases outside the gene matches: 7. This CDR3 spans 15 amino acids. In DNA, the CDR3 is TGTGCCAGCAGCCCGGGGACAGGGAGAGACAATGAGCAGTTCTTC. Residues: CASSPGTGRDNEQFF.

The gene calls are TRBV7-7 and TRBJ2-2, with 7 bases matching TRBD1. Germline assignment: CDR1 SSHAT and CDR2 FNYEAQ (reference sequence). Losses at the gene ends were 2 bases for V and 4 bases for J; bases not matched to a gene: 19. This CDR3 contains 20 residues. CDR3 protein: CASSLNPILKQGTSTGELFF. DNA of the CDR3: TGTGCCAGCAGCTTAAACCCCATATTAAAACAGGGGACGAGCACCGGGGAGCTGTTTTTT. The full variable domain, rest sourced from reference TRBV7-7 and TRBJ2-2, is GAGVSQSPRYKVTKRGQDVTLRCDPISSHATLYWYQQALGQGPEFLTYFNYEAQPDKSGLPSDRFSAERPEGSISTLTIQRTEQRDSAMYRCASSLNPILKQGTSTGELFFGEGSRLTVL.

V gene TRBV6-6 combines with J gene TRBJ2-1; 10 nucleotides align to TRBD1. This CDR3 spans 16 amino acids. V shed 4 bases, J shed 8 bases, and the junction held 11 bases outside the gene matches. CDR1 is MNHNY and CDR2 is SVGAGI in the germline V gene (reference sequence). The DNA of the CDR3 is TGTGCCAGCAGTTCACTTCCGGGACAGGGGCTCGATGAGCAGTTCTTC. This sequence encodes CASSSLPGQGLDEQFF.

The chain links TRBV7-2 to TRBJ2-5, with 8 bases lining up with TRBD1. CDR1 SGHTA and CDR2 FQGNSA come from the germline V gene. This CDR3 comprises 15 residues. The V and J ends lost 5 bases and 7 bases, in that order; junction bases with no gene match: 12. This chain's CDR3 is CASSQSAGGSRTQYF. The CDR3 coding sequence is TGTGCCAGCAGCCAGTCGGCAGGGGGCTCTCGGACCCAGTACTTC.

This chain connects TRBV5-4 to TRBJ1-1; possible D gene TRBD1, 5 bases. This CDR3 is built from 14 residues. The V gene's germline CDR1 is SGHNT and CDR2 YYREEE (reference sequence). The V and J ends lost 4 bases and 1 base respectively, with 11 bases between them. The CDR3 bases are TGTGCCAGCAGCCAGGACATTCGGAACACTGAAGCTTTCTTT. This gives the protein CASSQDIRNTEAFF.

The chain joins TRBV29-1 to TRBJ2-1; D might be TRBD2 (6 bases). CDR1 and CDR2 (germline): SQVTM, ANQGSEA. The germline V and J ends were trimmed by 3 bases and 13 bases, with 13 bases remaining between them. The CDR3 runs 11 residues. This CDR3 reads CSVDPPGLQFF. The DNA for the CDR3 is TGCAGCGTTGATCCCCCGGGACTTCAGTTCTTC.

The chain has TRBV7-7 and TRBJ2-3; 10 bases agree with TRBD2. The germline V gene encodes CDR1 SSHAT and CDR2 FNYEAQ (reference sequence). The V gene end was trimmed by 1 base and the J gene end by 8 bases; junction bases not matched to a gene: 12. The CDR3 length is 17 residues. The chain's CDR3 is CASSLDPAGGPLGTQYF. CDR3 sequence (DNA): TGTGCCAGCAGCTTAGATCCAGCGGGAGGGCCGCTAGGTACGCAGTATTTT.

V and J are TRBV5-1 and TRBJ2-7; TRBD2 matches at 11 bases. CDR1 is SGHRS, CDR2 YFSETQ, per germline. Trimming at V came to 3 bases and at J to 2 bases, leaving 7 bases not matched to a gene. The CDR3 runs 16 residues. CDR3 sequence: CASSWGLADPPYEQYF. The CDR3 region has the DNA TGCGCCAGCAGCTGGGGACTAGCGGACCCACCCTACGAGCAGTACTTC. The full variable domain, its missing parts supplied by reference TRBV5-1 and TRBJ2-7, is KAGVTQTPRYLIKTRGQQVTLSCSPISGHRSVSWYQQTPGQGLQFLFEYFSETQRNKGNFPGRFSGRQFSNSRSEMNVSTLELGDSALYLCASSWGLADPPYEQYFGPGTRLTVT.